The entry below gives a single T cell receptor beta chain sequence along with its context. No cognate antigen has been identified for it. The record has no base qualities; no much larger clone is one base away. The sample comes from a study of post-analysis software for immune sequencing data (dated by TCRdb to 2013 to 2016). Turning to the overall study: Recorded disease courses included relapsing-remitting, secondary progressive and progressive-relapsing multiple sclerosis, with some patients lacking subtype annotation. Patient repertoires were compared against roughly 12 previously published healthy control repertoires from donors aged roughly 6 to 27 years. A subset of samples was prepared in parallel using single-end sample barcoding, then pooled and co-amplified after Illumina adapter ligation. Broader findings and caveats from the paper: A handful of TRBV segments, including TRBV5-6, TRBV5-1 and TRBV20-1, were significantly more frequent in patients than controls. Direct clustering with F measure revealed strong co-clustering of samples prepared in the same batch, which led to a batch-effect correction. Compared with controls, multiple sclerosis patients had significantly lower normalized Chao1 diversity, a finding suggesting substantial peripheral T-cell clonal expansion. The multiple sclerosis patient group was slightly younger than the control group.

To demonstrate the VDJtools post-analysis software, TCR beta repertoires were profiled from the peripheral blood of some 12 young patients with multiple sclerosis. The patients with multiple sclerosis were children and adolescents between roughly 6 and 17 years of age. Library method: PCR. The sample was run on an Illumina HiSeq 2500. Unique molecular identifiers were incorporated into TCR beta cDNA libraries to reduce PCR and sequencing biases. Per 1 to 10 million input T cells, approximately 500,000 cDNA molecules were obtained, such that each molecule approximated one T cell. Patient libraries were prepared and sequenced with the same protocol used for the earlier healthy control dataset. Within a given batch, samples were prepared together, multiplexed and sequenced on the same HiSeq lane. Turning to the authors' computational methods: MIGEC was used to process the raw barcoded reads, and molecular identifier groups with only a single read were discarded before consensus assembly and CDR3 extraction. VDJtools was used for post-analysis of the clonotype tables, with diversity normalized by down-sampling every dataset to the smallest sample size. In repertoire overlap clustering, CDR3 amino acid sequences, but not nucleotide sequences, were matched to correct batch-related cross-sample contamination. In-frame beta chains were kept once TCRdb had trimmed the public reads at Q25 with fastp and called clones with MiXCR. Every CDR3 protein is listed once, alongside the most common genes and DNA of its rows. The V and J calls come from TCRdb's annotation, not from the publication. The sample has 380,000 or so distinct CDR3 sequences on record, around 37% of them singletons. Together, the top ten hold about an eighth of the sample.

Reading from cysteine to phenylalanine, the CDR3 counts 16 amino acids. Only CDR3 DNA is held: 48 bases, read in frame from base 1. Unmatched junction bases come to 6, with V trimmed by 6 bases and J by 2 bases. The rearranged segments are TRBV12-3 or TRBV12-4 and TRBJ2-3; 12 of the junction bases match TRBD1. The clonotype originates from a girl under 18 with multiple sclerosis. The sample comprised blood. The nucleotide sequence reads TGTGCCAGCAGATGGGGACAGGGGGCCACCACAGATACGCAGTATTTT. This is translated as CASRWGQGATTDTQYF.